These 9 T cell receptor beta chains were sequenced from one sample in a study of CD8+CD57+ T cells in acquired aplastic anemia. According to the study, genomic DNA was the template for TCR beta VDJ and CDR3 profiling. Via MiXCR, TCRdb re-called the reads, giving one row per CDR3 protein. The sample yields about 180,000 distinct CDR3 sequences, 48% seen once. Selection for sequencing was limited to patients who had shown CD8+CD57+ cell expansion by flow cytometry. Material for sequencing was sorted CD4+, CD8+, or CD8+CD57+ T cells (not recorded which) from PBMCs. The origin of the receptors is a human donor with aplastic anemia.

This clonotype was counted a few times. The chain couples TRBV9 to TRBJ1-2; TRBD1 aligns across 7 bases. J was trimmed by 1 base and V by 0 bases; bases with no gene match: 3. CDR1 is SGDLS, CDR2 YYNGEE, per germline. CDR3 length equals 15 residues. CDR3 bases: TGTGCCAGCAGCGTAGAAGGGGACAGTAACTATGGCTACACCTTC. Protein product: CASSVEGDSNYGYTF. The full variable domain, with the rest looked up from reference TRBV9 and TRBJ1-2, is DSGVTQTPKHLITATGQRVTLRCSPRSGDLSVYWYQQSLDQGLQFLIQYYNGEERAKGNILERFSAQQFPDLHSELNLSSLELGDSALYFCASSVEGDSNYGYTFGSGTRLTVV.

This clonotype was seen many times. This CDR3 is CSARGQALNEQFF. The CDR3 nucleotides read TGCAGTGCTAGAGGACAGGCTCTCAATGAGCAGTTCTTC. The chain is built from TRBV20-1 and TRBJ2-1; TRBD1 is a possible D gene (6 bases). The CDR3 sequence is 13 residues long. V lost 1 base and J lost 6, with 10 bases in between. CDR1 and CDR2 (germline): DFQATT, SNEGSKA (reference sequence).

This chain connects TRBV11-3 to TRBJ2-3; D is ambiguous. The germline gives CDR1 SGHNT, CDR2 YENEEA. V was shortened by 2 bases and J by 0 bases, with 6 bases between the two germline ends. The length of the CDR3 is 14 residues. CDR3 in DNA: TGTGCCAGCAGCTTAAAGGCCAGCACAGATACGCAGTATTTT. Translated, it gives CASSLKASTDTQYF.

The chain has TRBV24-1 and TRBJ2-7, with TRBD2 matching over 11 bases. The DNA end favors TRBJ2-5, so the J call may be wrong. Germline V gives CDR1 KGHDR, CDR2 SFDVKD. CDR3 size: 17 residues. The CDR3 DNA reads TGTGCCACCAGTGATTCCGGACTAGCGGGCCAACAAGAGACCCAGTACTTC. This translates into CATSDSGLAGQQETQYF.

The chain joins TRBV2 to TRBJ2-7, with 7 bases identical to TRBD2. The germline V gene encodes CDR1 SNHLY and CDR2 FYNNEI. J lost 1 base, V lost 3 bases, and 6 bases had no gene match. This CDR3 spans 15 amino acids. The CDR3 nucleotides are TGTGCCAGCAGTGAGGAGGGAGGGCGATCCTACGAGCAGTACTTC. It encodes CASSEEGGRSYEQYF.

The chain has TRBV7-8 and TRBJ1-2; D call uncertain. Germline V gene data show CDR1 as SGHVS and CDR2 as FQNEAQ. V lost 5 bases to trimming and J lost 4 bases, with 11 bases between them. The CDR3 length is 13 residues. CDR3 sequence reads: CASSPRSAYGYTF. The CDR3 DNA reads as TGTGCCAGCAGCCCGCGGTCGGCCTATGGCTACACCTTC.

This clonotype was seen at least ten times. The chain recombines TRBV6-1 with TRBJ1-5; TRBD1 might be the D (5 bases). This CDR3 contains 13 residues. CDR1 is MNHNS, CDR2 SASEGT, per germline. Trimming stripped 7 bases from V and 2 bases from J, with 9 bases between. Here the CDR3 DNA reads TGTGCCAGCAATGCAGGGCGCAATCAGCCCCAGCATTTT. Translating it yields CASNAGRNQPQHF.

This chain links TRBV20-1 with TRBJ1-1; a weak D match, TRBD1 (5 bases). The CDR3 sequence is 12 residues long. Looked up from germline, CDR1 is DFQATT and CDR2 is SNEGSKA (reference sequence). V lost 6 bases, J lost 2 bases, and 10 bases lay in between. The CDR3 nucleotides read TGCAGTGCCGGACACCCCAACACTGAAGCTTTCTTT. It yields the protein CSAGHPNTEAFF.

This clonotype was detected many times. This sequence joins TRBV14 and TRBJ1-1; D remains ambiguous. This CDR3 has 13 residues. CDR1 is SGHDN and CDR2 is FVKESK in the germline V gene. The ends were cut back, 4 bases at V and 1 base at J, with 7 bases in the middle. In DNA form, the CDR3 reads TGTGCCAGCAGCCTCCCACAGAACACTGAAGCTTTCTTT. Translating gives CASSLPQNTEAFF.